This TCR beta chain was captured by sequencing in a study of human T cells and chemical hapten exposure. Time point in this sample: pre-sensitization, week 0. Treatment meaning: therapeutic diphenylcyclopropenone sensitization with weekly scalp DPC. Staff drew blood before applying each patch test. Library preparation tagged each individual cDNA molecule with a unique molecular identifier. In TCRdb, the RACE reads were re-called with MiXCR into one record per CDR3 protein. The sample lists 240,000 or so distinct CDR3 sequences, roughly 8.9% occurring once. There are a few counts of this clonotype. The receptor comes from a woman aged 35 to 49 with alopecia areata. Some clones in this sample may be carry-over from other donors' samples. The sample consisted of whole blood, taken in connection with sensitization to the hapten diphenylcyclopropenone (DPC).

For the CDR3, the DNA is TGTGCCAGCAGCCCCCCGTGGTTAGCGGGAGGGCACAATGAGCAGTTCTTC. Translating gives CASSPPWLAGGHNEQFF. This rearrangement joins TRBV5-4 to TRBJ2-1, with TRBD2 identical over 11 bases. The germline V gene has CDR1 SGHNT and CDR2 YYREEE (reference sequence). This CDR3 comprises 17 residues. Trimming took 4 bases from V and 5 from J; bases not matched to a gene: 11.